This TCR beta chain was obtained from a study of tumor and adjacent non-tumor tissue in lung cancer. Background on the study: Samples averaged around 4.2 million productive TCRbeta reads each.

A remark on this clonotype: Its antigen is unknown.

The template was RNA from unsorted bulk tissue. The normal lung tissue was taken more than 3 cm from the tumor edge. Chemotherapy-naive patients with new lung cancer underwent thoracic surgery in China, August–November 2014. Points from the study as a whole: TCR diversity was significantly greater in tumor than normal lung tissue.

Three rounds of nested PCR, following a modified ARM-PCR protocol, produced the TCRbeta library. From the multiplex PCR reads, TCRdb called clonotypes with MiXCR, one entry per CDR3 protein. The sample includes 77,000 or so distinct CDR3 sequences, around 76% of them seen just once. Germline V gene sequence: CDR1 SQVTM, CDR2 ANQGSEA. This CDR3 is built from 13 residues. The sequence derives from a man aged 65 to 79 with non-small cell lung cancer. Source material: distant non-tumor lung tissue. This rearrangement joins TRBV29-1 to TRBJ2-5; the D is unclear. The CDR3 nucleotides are TGCAGTGTGGCCTATAGATTCCAAGAGACCCAGTACTTC. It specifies CSVAYRFQETQYF.